A single sample is the source of the 29 T cell receptor beta chains below, sequenced in a study of CD8 T cells in ankylosing spondylitis. Study observations and caveats: About 8 highly homologous variants made up a TCR beta motif, and this motif appeared characteristic of ankylosing spondylitis blood.

One entry per CDR3 protein results from TCRdb running MiXCR on the 5' RACE reads. The sample shows 700,000 to 1,000,000 distinct CDR3 sequences, 12% of them seen only once. Their cognate antigens are unknown. The sample comprised blood, either unsorted or a sorted T cell fraction (not recorded which). Every receptor here comes from a male donor with ankylosing spondylitis.

This clonotype appeared many times. This sequence joins TRBV29-1 and TRBJ1-2; D perhaps matches TRBD1 (5 bases). The CDR3 has 14 amino acids. V lost 2 bases to trimming and J lost 3 bases, with 13 bases between them. Per the germline V gene, CDR1 is SQVTM and CDR2 is ANQGSEA. The CDR3 protein is CSVEFGTAYYGYTF. Here the CDR3 DNA reads TGCAGCGTTGAATTTGGGACGGCTTACTATGGCTACACCTTC.

This clonotype turned up a few times. This rearrangement joins TRBV7-9 to TRBJ1-4, with TRBD1 matching over 8 bases. The junction had 9 bases not matched to a gene; V was cut back by 5 bases and J by 7 bases. The CDR3 runs 15 residues. Germline V gives CDR1 SEHNR, CDR2 FQNEAQ (reference sequence). The CDR3 DNA reads as TGTGCCAGCAGCCTTACCGGGACAGGATTTGAAAAACTGTTTTTT. Translated: CASSLTGTGFEKLFF.

This chain's CDR3 is CASSARTGGHGYTF. The DNA of the CDR3 is TGTGCCAGCAGCGCGAGGACAGGGGGGCATGGCTACACCTTC. This sequence joins TRBV11-2 and TRBJ1-2, with 10 positions matching TRBD1. Germline V CDR1 and CDR2: SGHAT, FQNNGV. This CDR3 is 14 amino acids long. With 5 bases clipped from V and 6 bases from J, the junction kept 6 bases outside the gene matches.

This clonotype was seen a handful of times. The rearrangement links TRBV7-2 to TRBJ2-2; D possibly corresponds to TRBD1 (6 bases). The V end was cut by 3 bases, the J end by 5 bases, with 10 bases between. The germline V gene has CDR1 SGHTA and CDR2 FQGNSA. The CDR3 has 14 residues. CDR3 nucleotide sequence: TGTGCCAGCAGCTTGGACAGCGTGACCGGGGAGCTGTTTTTT. It translates to CASSLDSVTGELFF.

The table lists this clonotype with a few counts. The chain links TRBV11-2 to TRBJ2-5, with D hard to call. The germline CDR1 and CDR2 sequences are SGHAT and FQNNGV. CDR3 length equals 13 residues. Trimming cost V 3 bases and J 5 bases, with 10 bases left between them. The CDR3 is CASSFDIGETQYF. Written as DNA, the CDR3 is TGTGCCAGCAGCTTTGACATAGGGGAGACCCAGTACTTC.

V usage is TRBV5-1 and J usage is TRBJ1-1, with D maybe TRBD1 (6 bases). There are 15 residues in the CDR3. Germline loops: CDR1 SGHRS, CDR2 YFSETQ. V was cut by 3 bases and J by 1 base, with 13 bases left in between. The CDR3 region has the DNA TGCGCCAGCAGCTCGCTGGACAGACCGAACACTGAAGCTTTCTTT. Its protein product is CASSSLDRPNTEAFF.

This clonotype was detected only a few times. V gene TRBV6-2 or TRBV6-3 combines with J gene TRBJ2-7; 8 bases fit TRBD1. The length of the CDR3 is 15 residues. V was pared by 7 bases and J by 6 bases, with 14 bases of the junction left unmatched. Germline V gene lookup returns CDR1 MNHEY and CDR2 SVGEGT. The CDR3 DNA follows: TGTGCCAGCACCCCCGCAGCAGGGGGCCTAGTCGAGCAGTACTTC. Its translation: CASTPAAGGLVEQYF.

This clonotype came up a few times. The CDR3 protein is CSALIRGSTEAFF. DNA for the CDR3: TGCAGCGCTCTAATCAGGGGGAGCACTGAAGCTTTCTTT. The V call is TRBV29-1, the J call TRBJ1-1; TRBD1 agrees at 7 bases. V gave up 7 bases and J gave up 4 bases; unmatched junction bases: 9. The CDR3 spans 13 residues. Germline V gives CDR1 SQVTM, CDR2 ANQGSEA.

This clonotype has a handful of counts. V usage is TRBV24-1 and J usage is TRBJ2-5; D unclear. Trimming left V 2 bases short and J 5 bases short, with 8 bases between. The CDR3 loop spans 13 amino acids. Germline V CDR1 and CDR2: KGHDR, SFDVKD. The CDR3 nucleotides read TGTGCCACCAGTGATTCGCCAAGGGAGACCCAGTACTTC. Translated: CATSDSPRETQYF.

The rearrangement uses TRBV20-1 and TRBJ1-6; D gene unclear. With 6 bases removed from V and 0 bases from J, the gap between germline ends came to 18 bases. This CDR3 is 17 amino acids long. CDR1 and CDR2 (germline): DFQATT, SNEGSKA (reference sequence). Here the CDR3 DNA reads TGCAGTGCACCCGCGGGCAGGAAAAGCTCCTATAATTCACCCCTCCACTTT. Its translation is CSAPAGRKSSYNSPLHF.

This chain links TRBV14 with TRBJ1-4; perhaps TRBD1 as D (5 bases). Germline V gene sequence: CDR1 SGHDN, CDR2 FVKESK. V was trimmed by 1 base and J by 8 bases, leaving 17 bases between them. The CDR3 sequence is 16 residues long. The CDR3 loop is CASSQGGPWGREKLFF. The CDR3 DNA sequence: TGTGCCAGCAGCCAAGGTGGACCATGGGGCCGGGAAAAACTGTTTTTT.

This clonotype was seen ten or more times. V is TRBV6-5 and J is TRBJ2-7; 7 bases are a match to TRBD1. CDR1 is MNHEY and CDR2 is SVGAGI in the germline V gene. The CDR3 is made up of 15 amino acids. The V and J ends lost 4 bases and 2 bases, in that order; junction bases with no gene match: 8. CDR3 sequence (DNA): TGTGCCAGCAGTTTGACAGGGAAGATCCCCTACGAGCAGTACTTC. This codes for CASSLTGKIPYEQYF.

The table lists this clonotype with a few counts. The chain recombines TRBV7-9 with TRBJ2-3; D call uncertain. CDR1 SEHNR and CDR2 FQNEAQ come from the germline V gene (reference sequence). Trimming stripped 3 bases from V and 5 bases from J, with 3 bases between. The CDR3 is 11 amino acids. The CDR3 coding sequence is TGTGCCAGCAGCTTTCAAGATACGCAGTATTTT. Translated, it gives CASSFQDTQYF.

This clonotype was counted only a few times. CDR3 sequence: CSARLDRGAYEQYF. The DNA for the CDR3 is TGCAGTGCTAGATTGGACAGGGGTGCCTACGAGCAGTACTTC. The gene calls are TRBV20-1 and TRBJ2-7; 9 bases match TRBD1. The CDR3 is made up of 14 amino acids. V dropped 2 bases and J dropped 2; count of bases not matched to a gene: 4. CDR1 and CDR2 from the germline V gene are DFQATT and SNEGSKA (reference sequence).

This clonotype was picked up a small number of times. This chain uses TRBV12-3 or TRBV12-4 with TRBJ2-5, with a possible D match to TRBD2 (7 bases). CDR3 size: 17 residues. Between the trimmed V and J ends, which lost 4 bases and 5 bases, there was a span of 23 bases. CDR3 protein: CASSSLAVGGAVETQYF. The CDR3 nucleotides read TGTGCCAGCAGTTCCCTGGCGGTTGGGGGGGCCGTGGAGACCCAGTACTTC.

This clonotype occurred many times. This chain joins TRBV20-1 and TRBJ2-1, with 11 bases matching TRBD2. Trimming removed 1 base from V and 6 bases from J; junction bases left unmatched: 8. Germline V gene lookup returns CDR1 DFQATT and CDR2 SNEGSKA (reference sequence). This CDR3 has 16 residues. The CDR3 DNA follows: TGCAGTGCTAGAGGTCTACGACTAGCGGGATTCAATGAGCAGTTCTTC. This encodes CSARGLRLAGFNEQFF.

V gene TRBV7-8 combines with J gene TRBJ1-5; D gene unclear. Trimming cost V 2 bases and J 4 bases, with 18 bases left between them. The CDR3 totals 17 residues. Germline-derived CDR1 and CDR2 are SGHVS and FQNEAQ. This CDR3 reads CASSLPRYRSINQPQHF. CDR3 DNA sequence: TGTGCCAGCAGCTTACCCCGATATCGATCCATAAATCAGCCCCAGCATTTT.

V gene TRBV6-2 or TRBV6-3 combines with J gene TRBJ1-5; D not resolved. Germline-derived CDR1 and CDR2 are MNHEY and SVGEGT. The CDR3 contains 14 residues. The V and J ends lost 4 bases and 3 bases respectively, with 10 bases between them. The chain's CDR3 is CASSSAFNNQPQHF. The CDR3 DNA follows: TGTGCCAGCAGTTCGGCGTTTAACAATCAGCCCCAGCATTTT.

V gene TRBV6-5 combines with J gene TRBJ2-1; D is unresolved. The CDR3 has 16 residues. Germline V gene lookup returns CDR1 MNHEY and CDR2 SVGAGI. The V and J ends lost 2 bases and 0 bases respectively, with 11 bases between them. The CDR3 protein is CASSYEESRSYNEQFF. The CDR3 region has the DNA TGTGCCAGCAGTTACGAGGAGTCCCGCTCCTACAATGAGCAGTTCTTC.

The chain employs TRBV24-1 and TRBJ1-2, with a tentative D call TRBD1 (6 bases). CDR1 KGHDR and CDR2 SFDVKD come from the germline V gene. Trimming stripped 4 bases from V and 2 bases from J, with 10 bases between. The CDR3 extends over 14 amino acids. The chain's CDR3 is CATSEDSPNYGYTF. CDR3 nucleotide sequence: TGTGCCACCAGTGAGGACAGCCCCAACTATGGCTACACCTTC.

With respect to this clonotype: The CDR3 carries no conserved terminal phenylalanine or tryptophan, so it likely arises from a read error. The DNA is omitted, as the CDR3 cannot be located on it reliably, and the CDR3 follows TCRdb's listing. The CDR3 loop is CASSLEGGV. The genes are TRBV11-3 and TRBJ1-3. Looked up from germline, CDR1 is SGHNT and CDR2 is YENEEA. Including both end residues, the CDR3 is 9 amino acids long.

This clonotype showed up many times. The rearrangement uses TRBV24-1 and TRBJ1-1, with TRBD1 identical over 7 bases. V was clipped by 9 bases and J by 5 bases; unmatched bases: 8. This CDR3 has 13 amino acids. Germline CDR1 KGHDR, CDR2 SFDVKD. CDR3: CATSRQGGTEAFF. CDR3 nucleotide sequence: TGTGCCACCTCGCGACAGGGAGGAACTGAAGCTTTCTTT.

The sample holds many counts of this clonotype. The chain couples TRBV4-3 to TRBJ1-3, with a possible D match to TRBD1 (5 bases). Germline V gene data show CDR1 as LGHNA and CDR2 as YSLEER. Trimming shortened V by 0 bases and J by 7 bases, and 13 bases separated the two germline ends. The length of the CDR3 is 15 residues. The CDR3 DNA reads TGCGCCAGCAGCCAAGATAGCCAGGGTGCCAACACCATATATTTT. Its translation is CASSQDSQGANTIYF.

The table lists this clonotype with a few counts. The V call is TRBV10-2, the J call TRBJ1-2; no firm D call. Trimming stripped 2 bases from V and 4 bases from J, with 8 bases between. Germline CDR1 WSHSY, CDR2 SAAADI. The CDR3 totals 13 residues. The CDR3 DNA reads as TGCGCCAGCAGTGAGCCAGACATCTATGGCTACACCTTC. Translated: CASSEPDIYGYTF.

This clonotype was picked up many times. The chain carries TRBV20-1 and TRBJ2-3; TRBD2 agrees at 7 bases. V was clipped by 6 bases and J by 0 bases; unmatched bases: 6. CDR3 length equals 14 residues. Germline CDR1 and CDR2: DFQATT and SNEGSKA (reference sequence). The chain's CDR3 is CSAPLTSSTDTQYF. The CDR3 DNA follows: TGCAGTGCACCGTTGACTAGCAGCACAGATACGCAGTATTTT.

This clonotype occurred a few times. This chain joins TRBV5-1 and TRBJ2-5; a weak D match, TRBD1 (6 bases). This CDR3 contains 14 residues. V lost 4 bases to trimming and J lost 2 bases, with 12 bases between them. Germline V gene sequence: CDR1 SGHRS, CDR2 YFSETQ. The CDR3 bases are TGCGCCAGCAGCAGCGGACAGCAACAAGAGACCCAGTACTTC. It is translated as CASSSGQQQETQYF. The full variable domain, with the rest looked up from reference TRBV5-1 and TRBJ2-5, is KAGVTQTPRYLIKTRGQQVTLSCSPISGHRSVSWYQQTPGQGLQFLFEYFSETQRNKGNFPGRFSGRQFSNSRSEMNVSTLELGDSALYLCASSSGQQQETQYFGPGTRLLVL.

This clonotype was counted ten times or more. The V call is TRBV5-6, the J call TRBJ1-1; 8 positions agree with TRBD1. J lost 5 bases, V lost 4 bases, and 7 bases had no gene match. The CDR3 length is 14 residues. From germline, CDR1 is SGHDT and CDR2 YYEEEE. DNA of the CDR3: TGTGCCAGCAGCGGCGACAGGGGCAGGACTGAAGCTTTCTTT. It is translated as CASSGDRGRTEAFF.

This rearrangement joins TRBV20-1 to TRBJ1-4, with D perhaps matching TRBD1 (5 bases). The CDR3 contains 16 residues. Germline V gene sequence: CDR1 DFQATT, CDR2 SNEGSKA (reference sequence). Trimming took 1 base from V and 1 from J, leaving 13 bases between them. CDR3 DNA: TGCAGTGCTAGAGCGGTCGGACACCTAACTAATGAAAAACTGTTTTTT. This sequence encodes CSARAVGHLTNEKLFF.

The sample holds many counts of this clonotype. J is TRBJ2-7 and V is TRBV5-5, with TRBD1 identical over 7 bases. J was trimmed by 3 bases and V by 7 bases; bases with no gene match: 4. Germline CDR1 is SGHKS and CDR2 is YYEKEE (reference sequence). This CDR3 region has 12 residues. The CDR3 protein is CASYRGIYEQYF. DNA of the CDR3: TGTGCCAGCTACAGGGGCATCTACGAGCAGTACTTC.